The next 27 T cell receptor beta chains were all read from a single sample in a study of CD4+ T cells in melanoma. The assay was immunoSEQ multiplex PCR, and TCRdb's table has in-frame clones only and misses some. The data show 17,000 or so clones, with over 75% seen just once and about 4.9% held by the top ten. Sequencing was performed on cells from a culture (not recorded whether cultured in vitro). The receptors come from a human donor with melanoma.

This clone was seen only once. The J gene is TRBJ1-1, the V gene TRBV7-9; tentative D call: TRBD1 (5 bases). V lost 5 bases to trimming and J lost 0 bases, with 16 bases between them. The CDR3 is made up of 16 amino acids. Germline CDR1 reads SEHNR; CDR2 reads FQNEAQ (reference sequence). The CDR3: CASSPPNIQVNTEAFF. The CDR3 DNA is TGTGCCAGCAGCCCTCCTAATATACAGGTGAACACTGAAGCTTTCTTT.

The table lists this clone with a count of one. This chain's CDR3 is CASRNPQERGTEAFF. Here the CDR3 DNA reads TGTGCCAGCAGGAACCCACAGGAGCGAGGCACTGAAGCTTTCTTT. The J gene is TRBJ1-1, the V gene TRBV7-9, with D possibly TRBD1 on 5 matching bases. CDR3 length equals 15 residues. In germline, CDR1 is SEHNR, CDR2 FQNEAQ (reference sequence). With 6 bases removed from V and 4 bases from J, the gap between germline ends came to 18 bases.

V and J are TRBV9 and TRBJ1-1; 8 bases match TRBD1. CDR3 size: 15 residues. Germline V lookup: CDR1 SGDLS, CDR2 YYNGEE. V lost 4 bases and J lost 0; bases outside the gene matches: 5. The DNA of the CDR3 is TGTGCCAGCAGCCCTCGACAGGGGATGAACACTGAAGCTTTCTTT. Translation: CASSPRQGMNTEAFF. Variable domain in full (rest from reference TRBV9 and TRBJ1-1): DSGVTQTPKHLITATGQRVTLRCSPRSGDLSVYWYQQSLDQGLQFLIQYYNGEERAKGNILERFSAQQFPDLHSELNLSSLELGDSALYFCASSPRQGMNTEAFFGQGTRLTVV.

About this clone: Other DNA sequences in this sample translate to the same CDR3. V is TRBV5-1 and J is TRBJ1-2, with 7 bases aligning to TRBD1. V shed 0 bases, J shed 8 bases, and the junction held 7 bases outside the gene matches. CDR3 length: 14 amino acids. The germline gives CDR1 SGHRS, CDR2 YFSETQ. The CDR3 region is CASSLGDRAGGYTF. The CDR3, as DNA: TGCGCCAGCAGCTTGGGCGACAGGGCCGGAGGCTACACCTTC.

The V call is TRBV7-9, the J call TRBJ1-1; D is unresolved. The CDR3 is 15 amino acids. Germline V lookup: CDR1 SEHNR, CDR2 FQNEAQ (reference sequence). Trimming pared 4 bases from V and 0 bases from J, leaving 12 bases between. In nucleotides, the CDR3 is TGTGCCAGCAGCTCCGCGTCTGTGGTGAACACTGAAGCTTTCTTT. This sequence encodes CASSSASVVNTEAFF.

This clone showed up just once. A junction boundary mismatches the germline segment, possibly from a read error. The chain is built from TRBV5-4 and TRBJ2-7; D gene ambiguous. The germline V gene has CDR1 SGHNT and CDR2 YYREEE (reference sequence). CDR3 length: 13 amino acids. CDR3 bases: TGTGCCAGCAGCGCGCCGGGCCCACGAGACAAGACTTTC. It codes for CASSAPGPRDKTF.

This clone was seen more than once but under ten times. V usage is TRBV5-1 and J usage is TRBJ1-2, with TRBD1 identical over 7 bases. Germline-derived CDR1 and CDR2 are SGHRS and YFSETQ. This CDR3 is 15 amino acids long. After removal of 4 bases from V and 4 bases from J, the junction contained 10 bases not matched to a gene. CDR3 DNA sequence: TGCGCCAGCAGCGAACCGGGACAGATTAGCTATGGCTACACCTTC. Translated, it gives CASSEPGQISYGYTF.

The chain couples TRBV5-1 to TRBJ1-4; 8 bases fit TRBD1. Germline assignment: CDR1 SGHRS and CDR2 YFSETQ. The CDR3 is made up of 13 amino acids. The V and J ends lost 3 bases and 16 bases, in that order; junction bases with no gene match: 11. The CDR3 coding sequence is TGCGCCAGCAGCTACGACAGGGGCACCCGATGGTTTTTT. This translates into CASSYDRGTRWFF. The whole variable domain, remainder taken from reference TRBV5-1 and TRBJ1-4, is KAGVTQTPRYLIKTRGQQVTLSCSPISGHRSVSWYQQTPGQGLQFLFEYFSETQRNKGNFPGRFSGRQFSNSRSEMNVSTLELGDSALYLCASSYDRGTRWFFGSGTQLSVL.

The V gene is TRBV6-5, the J gene TRBJ1-2; no firm D call. Trimming took 6 bases from V and 0 from J, leaving 14 bases between them. The germline V gene encodes CDR1 MNHEY and CDR2 SVGAGI. This CDR3 region has 15 residues. In DNA form, the CDR3 reads TGTGCCAGCAGACGCTACCTCGGATCTAACTATGGCTACACCTTC. Translated, it gives CASRRYLGSNYGYTF.

This chain joins TRBV7-2 and TRBJ2-1, with D possibly TRBD1 on 5 matching bases. CDR1 SGHTA and CDR2 FQGNSA come from the germline V gene. Trimming took 1 base from V and 5 from J, leaving 12 bases between them. The CDR3 has 15 amino acids. CDR3 sequence (DNA): TGTGCCAGCAGCTTAGGTAGGGGTAAGGACAATGAGCAGTTCTTC. This codes for CASSLGRGKDNEQFF.

The chain recombines TRBV11-3 with TRBJ2-3, with 10 bases matching TRBD2. This CDR3 has 15 residues. Germline trimming cut 5 bases from V and 1 base from J; bases unmatched to any gene: 3. Germline V CDR1 and CDR2: SGHNT, YENEEA. CDR3 DNA sequence: TGTGCCAGCAGCCCCACTAGCGGGGGCACAGATACGCAGTATTTT. Translating it yields CASSPTSGGTDTQYF.

V usage is TRBV27 and J usage is TRBJ1-1, with D possibly being TRBD1 (6 bases). Trimming shortened V by 3 bases and J by 4 bases, and 15 bases separated the two germline ends. CDR3 length equals 15 residues. The germline gives CDR1 MNHEY, CDR2 SMNVEV (reference sequence). The CDR3 DNA is TGTGCCAGCAGTTTTATTGGGGTGGGGGCCACTGAAGCTTTCTTT. Protein product: CASSFIGVGATEAFF.

Of note for this clone: One end of the junction does not line up with germline, which may come from a read error. The chain carries TRBV5-8 and TRBJ1-1; D is perhaps TRBD1 (5 bases). Germline V CDR1 and CDR2: SGHTS, YDEGEE. The CDR3 totals 12 residues. CDR3: CASSLGTNRGPF. CDR3 nucleotide sequence: TGTGCCAGCAGCTTGGGGACGAACCGGGGCCCCTTT.

The chain recombines TRBV7-6 with TRBJ2-3; the D gene is possibly TRBD1 (5 bases). This CDR3 comprises 17 residues. Between the trimmed V and J ends, which lost 1 base and 2 bases, there was a span of 16 bases. Per germline, CDR1 SGHVS and CDR2 FNYEAQ. CDR3 nucleotides: TGTGCCAGCAGCTTAGACCCTAAAGGGGCGATCACAGATACGCAGTATTTT. Its protein is CASSLDPKGAITDTQYF.

V gene TRBV5-6 combines with J gene TRBJ1-4; D possibly corresponds to TRBD1 (5 bases). CDR1 SGHDT and CDR2 YYEEEE come from the germline V gene. Trimming left V 0 bases short and J 4 bases short, with 13 bases between. The CDR3 length is 16 residues. CDR3 DNA sequence: TGTGCCAGCAGCTTGGGTTTTCGGGACGATAATGAAAAACTGTTTTTT. It specifies CASSLGFRDDNEKLFF.

CDR3 DNA sequence: TGTGCCAGCAGTTACTCGAACCCCAGATCCTACAATGAGCAGTTCTTC. Its translation is CASSYSNPRSYNEQFF. The chain combines TRBV6-6 with TRBJ2-1; D remains ambiguous. The V gene lost 0 bases and the J gene lost 1 base, with 10 bases spanning the gap. CDR1 and CDR2 from the germline V gene are MNHNY and SVGAGI (reference sequence). The CDR3 is 16 residues long.

V is TRBV6-4 and J is TRBJ1-5, with 7 bases aligning to TRBD1. The germline gives CDR1 MRHNA, CDR2 SNTAGT. Unmatched junction bases numbered 24, after V lost 0 bases and J lost 4 bases. The CDR3 is 22 residues long. This CDR3 reads CASSDSPGTAHFFLLRNQPQHF. The CDR3 DNA reads as TGTGCCAGCAGTGACTCCCCAGGGACAGCTCATTTTTTTCTTCTCCGTAATCAGCCCCAGCATTTT.

The chain employs TRBV19 and TRBJ2-2; D gene uncertain. Germline values: CDR1 LNHDA, CDR2 SQIVND (reference sequence). CDR3 length equals 15 residues. The V and J ends lost 6 bases and 5 bases respectively, with 16 bases between them. The CDR3 sequence is CASRAPGRRTGELFF. DNA of the CDR3: TGTGCCAGTAGGGCGCCAGGCAGAAGGACCGGGGAGCTGTTTTTT.

In its sample, this clone was seen a few times. This sequence joins TRBV5-1 and TRBJ1-2, with 12 nucleotides matching TRBD1. Germline V lookup: CDR1 SGHRS, CDR2 YFSETQ. With 4 bases clipped from V and 7 bases from J, the junction kept 17 bases outside the gene matches. The CDR3 is made up of 18 amino acids. The CDR3 DNA reads as TGCGCCAGCAGCCGCGATTCCCAGGGGACAGGGGGCGGCGGTGGCTACACCTTC. Its protein product is CASSRDSQGTGGGGGYTF. Supplemented by reference TRBV5-1 and TRBJ1-2, the full variable domain reads KAGVTQTPRYLIKTRGQQVTLSCSPISGHRSVSWYQQTPGQGLQFLFEYFSETQRNKGNFPGRFSGRQFSNSRSEMNVSTLELGDSALYLCASSRDSQGTGGGGGYTFGSGTRLTVV.

This sequence joins TRBV2 and TRBJ2-1; a possible D gene is TRBD1 (5 bases). CDR1 is SNHLY, CDR2 FYNNEI, per germline. This CDR3 region has 11 residues. Trimming took 7 bases from V and 11 from J, leaving 12 bases between them. CDR3 sequence reads: CASTSGHKQFF. The CDR3 region has the DNA TGTGCCAGCACGTCTGGACACAAGCAGTTCTTC.

This clone was counted a few times. The V call is TRBV29-1, the J call TRBJ2-6, with D possibly being TRBD1 (6 bases). Germline CDR1 is SQVTM and CDR2 is ANQGSEA. V gave up 0 bases and J gave up 4 bases, with 16 bases separating them. The CDR3 is 17 residues long. Here the CDR3 reads CSVEEKTGLAGANVLTF. The CDR3 DNA follows: TGCAGCGTTGAAGAGAAAACAGGGCTTGCCGGGGCCAACGTCCTGACTTTC.

This sequence joins TRBV25-1 and TRBJ2-7, with D tentatively TRBD1 or TRBD2 (6 bases each). V was shortened by 3 bases and J by 7 bases, with 19 bases between the two germline ends. The CDR3 sequence is 15 residues long. Germline V lookup: CDR1 MGHDK, CDR2 SYGVNS. The CDR3 DNA sequence: TGTGCCAGCAGTGACCCCGGGACTGGGACAAATGAGCAGTACTTC. Protein: CASSDPGTGTNEQYF.

This chain uses TRBV2 with TRBJ2-7, with D perhaps TRBD1 or TRBD2 (5 bases each). Trimming shortened V by 4 bases and J by 7 bases, and 20 bases separated the two germline ends. CDR3 size: 15 residues. The germline gives CDR1 SNHLY, CDR2 FYNNEI. CDR3 in amino acids: CASSADSGRRGEQYF. The CDR3 bases are TGTGCCAGCAGTGCCGACTCAGGGAGAAGAGGGGAGCAGTACTTC.

The chain uses TRBV2 and TRBJ2-7; D is possibly TRBD1 or TRBD2 (5 bases each). From germline, CDR1 is SNHLY and CDR2 FYNNEI. V was trimmed by 9 bases and J by 4 bases, leaving 16 bases between them. This CDR3 spans 13 amino acids. The CDR3 DNA sequence: TGTGCCAGGGGACGGTCCCGTCTGTACGAGCAGTACTTC. It specifies CARGRSRLYEQYF.

The J gene is TRBJ1-1, the V gene TRBV2; 7 bases are shared with TRBD1. Trimming removed 4 bases from V and 4 bases from J; junction bases left unmatched: 6. Germline values: CDR1 SNHLY, CDR2 FYNNEI. The CDR3 is 14 amino acids. DNA for the CDR3: TGTGCCAGCAGTGCTCGACAGGGCCGCACTGAAGCTTTCTTT. Its translation: CASSARQGRTEAFF.

The V call is TRBV4-1, the J call TRBJ2-3, with D tentatively TRBD2 (5 bases). Trimming pared 1 base from V and 2 bases from J, leaving 16 bases between. This CDR3 spans 17 amino acids. Per germline, CDR1 MGHRA and CDR2 YSYEKL. In DNA form, the CDR3 reads TGCGCCAGCAGCCAAGGATTCCACCGGGGTATCACAGATACGCAGTATTTT. This encodes CASSQGFHRGITDTQYF.

CDR3 sequence: CASSSRGLLAGGPDTDTQYF. The CDR3 region has the DNA TGCGCCAGCAGCTCCCGAGGGCTACTAGCGGGGGGACCCGACACAGATACGCAGTATTTT. The chain uses TRBV4-1 and TRBJ2-3; 12 bases map to TRBD2. Germline CDR1 MGHRA, CDR2 YSYEKL. The trim removed 5 bases at V and 2 bases at J, leaving 17 bases unmatched. The CDR3 is 20 residues long.